Listed here are 8 T cell receptor beta chains from one sample, sequenced in a study of T-cell memory formation after mild COVID-19. TCRdb called the 5' RACE reads again in MiXCR, with one record for every CDR3 protein. The table has roughly 280,000 distinct CDR3 sequences, roughly 16% seen once. Sequencing used PBMCs or a T cell subset sorted from them (not recorded which). The receptors here all came from a man between 18 and 29 years old who had mild COVID-19 (a few samples of this study predate the infection). Cell type and time point are not known.

The chain employs TRBV29-1 and TRBJ1-1; no definite D call. Trimming cost V 4 bases and J 10 bases, with 13 bases left between them. The germline gives CDR1 SQVTM, CDR2 ANQGSEA. The CDR3 sequence is 11 residues long. DNA for the CDR3: TGCAGCGTTGGGGCAGGTCCTGTAGCTTTCTTT. Translation gives CSVGAGPVAFF.

In DNA, the CDR3 is TGCGCCAGCCGGGGGGGGGCCTCCCCTTACACTGAAGCTTTCTTT. As protein: CASRGGASPYTEAFF. The chain recombines TRBV5-1 with TRBJ1-1; TRBD1 might be the D (6 bases). The germline gives CDR1 SGHRS, CDR2 YFSETQ. V lost 7 bases to trimming and J lost 3 bases, with 19 bases between them. CDR3 size: 15 residues.

This clonotype was picked up a small number of times. CDR3 loop: CASSPSGGPEESEQYV. The CDR3 DNA reads TGTGCCAGCAGCCCGAGCGGGGGACCCGAGGAGTCCGAGCAGTACGTC. V usage is TRBV7-2 and J usage is TRBJ2-7, with 8 bases that match TRBD2. Trimming at V came to 5 bases and at J to 6 bases, leaving 15 bases not matched to a gene. Germline CDR1 and CDR2: SGHTA and FQGNSA. This CDR3 region has 16 residues.

This clonotype was found a few times. The chain is built from TRBV7-7 and TRBJ2-5, with D maybe TRBD1 (6 bases). Germline V gives CDR1 SSHAT, CDR2 FNYEAQ (reference sequence). Trimming stripped 5 bases from V and 4 bases from J, with 20 bases between. CDR3 length: 16 residues. CDR3 residues: CASSPLGGLVGETQYF. In DNA, the CDR3 is TGTGCCAGCAGCCCCCTAGGGGGATTAGTTGGAGAGACCCAGTACTTC.

This chain connects TRBV18 to TRBJ1-1, with TRBD1 as a possible D gene (6 bases). Looked up from germline, CDR1 is KGHSH and CDR2 is LQKENI. With 2 bases removed from V and 6 bases from J, the gap between germline ends came to 10 bases. The CDR3 spans 13 residues. CDR3 sequence reads: CASSPGQRAEAFF. The CDR3 bases are TGTGCCAGCTCACCAGGACAGAGGGCTGAAGCTTTCTTT. The variable domain in full, with the rest retrieved from reference TRBV18 and TRBJ1-1, is NAGVMQNPRHLVRRRGQEARLRCSPMKGHSHVYWYRQLPEEGLKFMVYLQKENIIDESGMPKERFSAEFPKEGPSILRIQQVVRGDSAAYFCASSPGQRAEAFFGQGTRLTVV.

This clonotype was observed many times. The gene calls are TRBV20-1 and TRBJ2-6; weak D call: TRBD2 (5 bases). V shed 5 bases and J shed 1 base, with 9 bases lying between them. The germline V gene has CDR1 DFQATT and CDR2 SNEGSKA (reference sequence). The CDR3 runs to 14 residues. As DNA, the CDR3 is TGCAGTGCTCCTACTAGGTCTGGGGCCAACGTCCTGACTTTC. Its protein is CSAPTRSGANVLTF.

This clonotype was seen many times. One end of the junction is discordant with germline, which a read error may explain. The V and J genes are TRBV30 and TRBJ1-2; tentative D call: TRBD1 (5 bases). Per germline, CDR1 GTSNPN and CDR2 SVGIG (reference sequence). CDR3 length: 13 residues. The CDR3 reads CASPYPGDRPPVF. For the CDR3, the DNA is TGTGCCTCCCCTTACCCGGGGGATCGCCCCCCAGTCTTC.

The chain carries TRBV12-3 or TRBV12-4 and TRBJ2-3, with D possibly called TRBD1 or TRBD2 (6 bases each). The germline V and J ends were trimmed by 8 bases and 4 bases, with 19 bases remaining between them. The CDR3 is made up of 15 amino acids. The CDR3 region has the DNA TGTGCCAGCTCCTACCCTTGGAGGGGGGCAGATACGCAGTATTTT. Translating gives CASSYPWRGADTQYF.